This TCR beta chain was obtained from a study of graft-versus-host responses after intestinal transplantation. Overall study: Multivisceral, liver-intestinal, or isolated intestinal grafts went to recipients. After anti-thymocyte globulin induction, recipients took tacrolimus and steroids for 3 to 4 years.

Repertoires were generated with immunoSEQ multiplex PCR, while TCRdb's copy carries only in-frame clones and drops some. The sample shows about 130,000 clones, around 90% of them seen only once. Concerning this clone: What it recognizes is unknown.

CDR3 length: 15 amino acids. Trimming cost V 3 bases and J 2 bases, with 11 bases left between them. The germline gives CDR1 MNHEY, CDR2 SMNVEV (reference sequence). Study-level points and caveats: Those patients showing graft-donor T cell macrochimerism displayed high graft-versus-host to host-versus-graft clonal ratios in allografts. Among recipient marrow samples, GvH clones were found; some appeared first in ileum or blood.

This sequence joins TRBV27 and TRBJ1-5; D gene uncertain. The material sequenced was unstimulated CD4+ T cells sorted from spleen or lymph node cells, taken before intestinal transplant. The TCR was taken from a human donor who received an intestinal transplant. The CDR3 bases are TGTGCCAGCAGTTTCGAGGGTGCCGGCAATCAGCCCCAGCATTTT. Protein product: CASSFEGAGNQPQHF.